This T cell receptor (beta chain) was identified during a study of shared clonotypes between healthy human individuals. Each sorted subset replicate got 200 ng genomic DNA, roughly 30,000 genomes. Method: immunoSEQ multiplex PCR; TCRdb's copy keeps in-frame clones and lacks some. The repertoire holds about 510,000 clones, 90% to 96% seen once, with about 0.064% in the top ten. The V end lost 6 bases, the J end lost 6 bases, and 14 bases lay between the germline ends. Germline loops: CDR1 MNHEY, CDR2 SMNVEV (reference sequence). The CDR3 totals 13 residues. Material for sequencing was naive CD4+ T cells sorted from blood. Subset of the sample: CD45RA+ positively selected. V usage is TRBV27 and J usage is TRBJ1-1; no firm D call. The clonotype originates from a woman in her 30s in good health. In nucleotides, the CDR3 is TGTGCCAGCAGACGGGCCGCCGGGGCTGAAGCTTTCTTT. Its protein is CASRRAAGAEAFF.